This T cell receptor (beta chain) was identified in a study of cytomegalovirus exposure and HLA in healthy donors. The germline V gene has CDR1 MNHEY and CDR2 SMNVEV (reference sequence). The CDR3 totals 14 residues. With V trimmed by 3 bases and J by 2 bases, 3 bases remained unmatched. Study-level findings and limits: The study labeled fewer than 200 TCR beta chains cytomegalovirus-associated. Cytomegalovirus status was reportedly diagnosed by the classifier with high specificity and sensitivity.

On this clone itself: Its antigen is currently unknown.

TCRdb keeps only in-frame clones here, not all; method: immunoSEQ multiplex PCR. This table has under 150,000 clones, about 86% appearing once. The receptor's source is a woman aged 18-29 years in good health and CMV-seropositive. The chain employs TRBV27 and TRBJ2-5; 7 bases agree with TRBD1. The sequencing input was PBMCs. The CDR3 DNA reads TGTGCCAGCAGTTTCCGGGACAGTCAAGAGACCCAGTACTTC. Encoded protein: CASSFRDSQETQYF.